This T cell receptor beta chain was observed in a study of blood T cell repertoires in COVID-19. Germline V gene sequence: CDR1 MGHRA, CDR2 YSYEKL. Losses at the gene ends were 4 bases for V and 2 bases for J; bases not matched to a gene: 7. This CDR3 is built from 18 residues. TCRdb's copy holds only in-frame clones and misses some; the assay was immunoSEQ multiplex PCR. There are some 150,000 clones in the sample; almost 85% occur only once, and under 3% lies in the top ten. The chain couples TRBV4-1 to TRBJ2-6, with 11 bases that match TRBD2. The sequence was obtained from a man in his forties or fifties with acute or convalescent COVID-19. The sample comprised peripheral blood. The CDR3 DNA reads TGCGCCAGCAGCCCACAATTTAGCGGGGGGGCTGGGGCCAACGTCCTGACTTTC. It yields the protein CASSPQFSGGAGANVLTF.